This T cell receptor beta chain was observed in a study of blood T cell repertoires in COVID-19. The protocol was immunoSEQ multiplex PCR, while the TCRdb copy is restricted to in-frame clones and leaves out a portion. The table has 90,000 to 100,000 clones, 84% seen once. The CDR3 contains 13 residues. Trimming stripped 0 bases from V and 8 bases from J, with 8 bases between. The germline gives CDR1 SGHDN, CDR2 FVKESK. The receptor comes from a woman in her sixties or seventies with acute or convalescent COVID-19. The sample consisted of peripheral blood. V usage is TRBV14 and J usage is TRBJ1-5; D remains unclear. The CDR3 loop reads CASSQDWTKPQHF. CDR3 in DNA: TGTGCCAGCAGCCAAGATTGGACTAAGCCCCAGCATTTT.